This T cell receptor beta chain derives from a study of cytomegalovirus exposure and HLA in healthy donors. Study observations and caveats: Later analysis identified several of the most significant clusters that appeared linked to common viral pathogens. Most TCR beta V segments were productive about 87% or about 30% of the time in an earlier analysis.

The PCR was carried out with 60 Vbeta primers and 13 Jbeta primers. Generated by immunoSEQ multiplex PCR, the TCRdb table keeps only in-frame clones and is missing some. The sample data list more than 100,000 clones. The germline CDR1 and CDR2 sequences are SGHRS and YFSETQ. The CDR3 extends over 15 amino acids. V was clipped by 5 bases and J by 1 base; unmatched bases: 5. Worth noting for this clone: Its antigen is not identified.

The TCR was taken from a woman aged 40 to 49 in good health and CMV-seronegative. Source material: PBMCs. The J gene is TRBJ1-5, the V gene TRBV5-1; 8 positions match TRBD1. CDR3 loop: CASSLTGASNQPQHF. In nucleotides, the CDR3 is TGCGCCAGCAGTTTGACAGGGGCAAGCAATCAGCCCCAGCATTTT.